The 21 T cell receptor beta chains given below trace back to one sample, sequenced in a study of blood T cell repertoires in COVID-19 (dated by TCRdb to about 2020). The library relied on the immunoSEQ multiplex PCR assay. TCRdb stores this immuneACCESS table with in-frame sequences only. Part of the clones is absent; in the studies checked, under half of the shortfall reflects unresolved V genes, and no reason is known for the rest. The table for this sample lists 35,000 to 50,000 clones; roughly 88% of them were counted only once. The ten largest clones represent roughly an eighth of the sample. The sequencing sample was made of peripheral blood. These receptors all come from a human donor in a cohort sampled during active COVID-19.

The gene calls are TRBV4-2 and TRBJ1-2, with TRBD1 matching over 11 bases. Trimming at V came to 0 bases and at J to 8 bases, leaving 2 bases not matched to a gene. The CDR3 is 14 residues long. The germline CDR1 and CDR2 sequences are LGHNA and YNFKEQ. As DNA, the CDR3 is TGTGCCAGCAGCCAAGAGGGACAGGGGGGAGGCTACACCTTC. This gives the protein CASSQEGQGGGYTF.

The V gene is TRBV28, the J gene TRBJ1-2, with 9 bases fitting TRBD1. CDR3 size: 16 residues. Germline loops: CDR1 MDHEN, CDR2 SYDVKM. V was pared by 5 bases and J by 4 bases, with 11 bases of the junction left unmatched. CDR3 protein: CASSEIGTGKIYGYTF. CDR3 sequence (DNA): TGTGCCAGCAGTGAGATCGGGACAGGGAAAATCTATGGCTACACCTTC.

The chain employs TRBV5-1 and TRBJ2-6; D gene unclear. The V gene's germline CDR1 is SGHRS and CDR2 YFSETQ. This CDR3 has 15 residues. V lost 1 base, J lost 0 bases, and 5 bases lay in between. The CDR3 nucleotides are TGCGCCAGCAGCTTGTTTAGCTCTGGGGCCAACGTCCTGACTTTC. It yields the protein CASSLFSSGANVLTF.

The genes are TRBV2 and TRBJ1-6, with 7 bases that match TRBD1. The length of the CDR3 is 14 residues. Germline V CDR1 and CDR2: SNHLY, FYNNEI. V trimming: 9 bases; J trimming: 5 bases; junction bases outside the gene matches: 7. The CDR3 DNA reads TGTGCCAGAAAGGACCAGGGGGATAATTCACCCCTCCACTTT. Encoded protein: CARKDQGDNSPLHF. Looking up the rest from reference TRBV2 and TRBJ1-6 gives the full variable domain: EPEVTQTPSHQVTQMGQEVILRCVPISNHLYFYWYRQILGQKVEFLVSFYNNEISEKSEIFDDQFSVERPDGSNFTLKIRSTKLEDSAMYFCARKDQGDNSPLHFGNGTRLTVT.

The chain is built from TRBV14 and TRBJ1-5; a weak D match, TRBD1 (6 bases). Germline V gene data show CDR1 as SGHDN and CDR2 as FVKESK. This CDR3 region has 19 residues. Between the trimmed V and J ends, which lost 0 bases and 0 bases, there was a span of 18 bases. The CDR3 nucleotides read TGTGCCAGCAGCCAAGATCCAGGACAGCTCCTCTATAGCAATCAGCCCCAGCATTTT. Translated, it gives CASSQDPGQLLYSNQPQHF.

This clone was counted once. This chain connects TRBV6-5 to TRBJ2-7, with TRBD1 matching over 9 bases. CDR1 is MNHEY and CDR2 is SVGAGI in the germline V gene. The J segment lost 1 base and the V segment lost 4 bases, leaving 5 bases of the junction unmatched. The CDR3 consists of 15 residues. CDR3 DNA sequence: TGTGCCAGCAGTTCACGACAGGGGGGATCCTACGAGCAGTACTTC. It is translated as CASSSRQGGSYEQYF.

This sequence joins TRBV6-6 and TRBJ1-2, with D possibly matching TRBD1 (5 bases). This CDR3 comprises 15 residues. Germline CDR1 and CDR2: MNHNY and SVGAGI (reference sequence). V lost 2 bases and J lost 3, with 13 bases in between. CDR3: CASSYGSKTDYGYTF. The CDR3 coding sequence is TGTGCCAGCAGTTACGGTTCGAAGACAGACTATGGCTACACCTTC.

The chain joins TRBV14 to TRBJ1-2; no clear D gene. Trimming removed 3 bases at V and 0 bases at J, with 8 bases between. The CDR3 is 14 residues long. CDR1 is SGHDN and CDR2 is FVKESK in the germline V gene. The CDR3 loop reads CASSHLTANYGYTF. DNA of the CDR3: TGTGCCAGCAGCCACCTAACAGCTAACTATGGCTACACCTTC.

The CDR3: CASSSRGGAGETQYF. In nucleotides, the CDR3 is TGTGCCAGCAGCTCCCGGGGGGGTGCGGGAGAGACCCAGTACTTC. The rearrangement joins TRBV7-9 to TRBJ2-5; 8 bases are a match to TRBD2. The CDR3 length is 15 residues. Germline CDR1 is SEHNR and CDR2 is FQNEAQ (reference sequence). Trimming at V came to 4 bases and at J to 4 bases, leaving 8 bases not matched to a gene.

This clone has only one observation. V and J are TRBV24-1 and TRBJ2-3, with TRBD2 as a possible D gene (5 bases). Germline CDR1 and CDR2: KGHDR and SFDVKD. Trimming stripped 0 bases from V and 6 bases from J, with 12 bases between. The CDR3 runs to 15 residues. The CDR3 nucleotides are TGTGCCACCAGTGATTTGCCGGATAGCGCCGATACGCAGTATTTT. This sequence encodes CATSDLPDSADTQYF.

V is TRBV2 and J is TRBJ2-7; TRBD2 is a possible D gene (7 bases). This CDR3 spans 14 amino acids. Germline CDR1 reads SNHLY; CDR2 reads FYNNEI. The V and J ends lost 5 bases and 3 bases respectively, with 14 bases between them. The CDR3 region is CASSSEGGLYEQYF. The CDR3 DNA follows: TGTGCCAGCAGTTCCGAGGGGGGGCTCTACGAGCAGTACTTC.

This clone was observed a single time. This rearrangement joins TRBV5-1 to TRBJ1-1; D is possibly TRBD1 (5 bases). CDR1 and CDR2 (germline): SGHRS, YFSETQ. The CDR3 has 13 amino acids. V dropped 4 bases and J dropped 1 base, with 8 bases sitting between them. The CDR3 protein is CASSPQANTEAFF. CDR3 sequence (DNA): TGCGCCAGCAGCCCACAGGCGAACACTGAAGCTTTCTTT.

The CDR3 coding sequence is TGTGCCAGCAGCCAGGGGACACGACAAGAGACCCAGTACTTC. It encodes CASSQGTRQETQYF. The chain couples TRBV3-1 (or the pseudogene TRBV3-2) to TRBJ2-5; the D gene is possibly TRBD1 (6 bases). The CDR3 is 14 amino acids. Deletions cut 3 bases from V and 2 bases from J, with 10 bases between. The germline CDR1 and CDR2 sequences are LGHDT and YNNKEL (reference sequence).

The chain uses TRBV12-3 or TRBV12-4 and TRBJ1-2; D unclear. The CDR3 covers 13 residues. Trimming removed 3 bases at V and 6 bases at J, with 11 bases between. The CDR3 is CASSLGSLDGYTF. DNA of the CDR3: TGTGCCAGCAGTTTGGGCAGCCTTGATGGCTACACCTTC.

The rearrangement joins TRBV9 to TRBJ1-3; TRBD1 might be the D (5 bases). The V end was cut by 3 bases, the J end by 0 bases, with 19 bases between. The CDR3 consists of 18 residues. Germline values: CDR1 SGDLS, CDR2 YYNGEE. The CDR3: CASSAWAVGGLSGNTIYF. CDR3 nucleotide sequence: TGTGCCAGCAGCGCTTGGGCGGTCGGGGGACTCTCTGGAAACACCATATATTTT.

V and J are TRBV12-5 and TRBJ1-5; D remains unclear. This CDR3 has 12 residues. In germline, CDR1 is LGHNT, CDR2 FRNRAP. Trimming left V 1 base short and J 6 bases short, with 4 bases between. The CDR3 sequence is CASGLGGQPQHF. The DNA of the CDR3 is TGTGCTAGTGGTTTGGGAGGTCAGCCCCAGCATTTT.

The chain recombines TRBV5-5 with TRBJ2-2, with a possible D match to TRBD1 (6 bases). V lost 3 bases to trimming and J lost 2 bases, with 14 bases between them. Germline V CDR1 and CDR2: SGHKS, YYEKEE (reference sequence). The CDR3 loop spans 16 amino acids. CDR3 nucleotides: TGTGCCAGCAGCTCGACCGGGACAAGAAACACCGGGGAGCTGTTTTTT. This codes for CASSSTGTRNTGELFF.

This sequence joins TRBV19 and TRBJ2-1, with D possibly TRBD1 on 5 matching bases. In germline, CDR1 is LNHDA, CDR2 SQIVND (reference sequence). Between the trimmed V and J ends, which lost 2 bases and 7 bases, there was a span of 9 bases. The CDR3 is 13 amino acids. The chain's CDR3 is CASSIKGWNEQFF. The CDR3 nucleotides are TGTGCCAGTAGTATAAAGGGGTGGAATGAGCAGTTCTTC.

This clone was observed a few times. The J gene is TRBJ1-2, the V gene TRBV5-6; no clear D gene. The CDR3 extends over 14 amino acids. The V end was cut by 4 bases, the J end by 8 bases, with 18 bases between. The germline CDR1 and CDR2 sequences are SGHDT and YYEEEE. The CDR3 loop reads CASSLRSTEEGYTF. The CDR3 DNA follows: TGTGCCAGCAGCCTTCGGTCAACCGAGGAGGGCTACACCTTC.

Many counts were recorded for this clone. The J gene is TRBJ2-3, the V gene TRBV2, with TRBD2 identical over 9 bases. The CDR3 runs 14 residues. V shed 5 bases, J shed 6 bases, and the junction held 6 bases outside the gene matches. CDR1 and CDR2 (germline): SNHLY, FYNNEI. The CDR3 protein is CASSRAGGPDTQYF. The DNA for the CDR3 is TGTGCCAGCAGTAGGGCGGGGGGGCCGGATACGCAGTATTTT.

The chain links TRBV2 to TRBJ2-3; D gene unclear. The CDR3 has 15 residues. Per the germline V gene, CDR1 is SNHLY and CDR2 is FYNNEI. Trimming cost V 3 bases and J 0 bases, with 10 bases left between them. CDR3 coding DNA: TGTGCCAGCAGTGACGAGCTAGATAGCACAGATACGCAGTATTTT. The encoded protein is CASSDELDSTDTQYF.